The present T cell receptor (beta chain) was sequenced within a study of CD4 and CD8 cells across lung adenocarcinoma regions. The CDR3 spans 14 residues. V lost 4 bases to trimming and J lost 2 bases, with 9 bases between them. Germline CDR1 MGHDK, CDR2 SYGVNS. MiXCR, run by TCRdb on the PCR reads, gives a single entry per CDR3 protein. This table has 15,000 or so distinct CDR3 sequences, approximately 44% appearing once. Localized lung adenocarcinoma, a non-small cell lung cancer, affected the donors. The sequence was obtained from a male donor with lung adenocarcinoma. The CD4 and CD8 labels of this study may be unreliable. The chain uses TRBV25-1 and TRBJ2-1; the D gene is possibly TRBD1 (6 bases). Sequencing input: CD4+ T cells from the center of a lung tumor. The CDR3: CASSGYRAYNEQFF. The CDR3 DNA sequence: TGTGCCAGCAGTGGGTACAGGGCCTACAATGAGCAGTTCTTC.